One and the same sample provided the 4 T cell receptor beta chains below, sequenced in a study of blood T cell repertoires in COVID-19. Repertoires were generated with immunoSEQ multiplex PCR, while TCRdb's copy carries only in-frame clones and drops some. The repertoire has 140,000 or so clones, about four fifths of them found once; the top ten carry 7% to 10%. The material sequenced was PBMCs or T cells enriched from blood (not recorded which). The receptors were sampled from a middle-aged man who had recovered from COVID-19.

The chain joins TRBV5-1 to TRBJ1-1, with D uncertain. The CDR3 is 13 amino acids. In germline, CDR1 is SGHRS, CDR2 YFSETQ. The V end lost 1 base, the J end lost 3 bases, and 7 bases lay between the germline ends. CDR3 sequence (DNA): TGCGCCAGCAGCTTGACAGCTCACACTGAAGCTTTCTTT. This sequence encodes CASSLTAHTEAFF.

The chain joins TRBV7-2 to TRBJ1-2; 8 bases are a match to TRBD1. V shed 5 bases, J shed 4 bases, and the junction held 6 bases outside the gene matches. This CDR3 is 14 amino acids long. CDR1 and CDR2 from the germline V gene are SGHTA and FQGNSA. The CDR3 protein is CASSLDRGSYGYTF. CDR3 DNA sequence: TGTGCCAGCAGCCTAGACAGGGGAAGCTATGGCTACACCTTC.

The chain carries TRBV2 and TRBJ2-1, with TRBD2 identical over 10 bases. This CDR3 is built from 15 residues. Germline lookup yields CDR1 SNHLY and CDR2 FYNNEI. J gave up 6 bases and V 3 bases, and 5 bases lay outside the gene matches. This chain's CDR3 is CASSDWASGGNEQFF. Written as DNA, the CDR3 is TGTGCCAGCAGTGATTGGGCTAGCGGGGGCAATGAGCAGTTCTTC.

The table lists this clone with a count of one. The chain uses TRBV6-2 or TRBV6-3 and TRBJ2-5; D gene uncertain. Trimming took 0 bases from V and 13 from J, leaving 9 bases between them. Germline-derived CDR1 and CDR2 are MNHEY and SVGEGT. CDR3 size: 11 residues. The CDR3 DNA follows: TGTGCCAGCAGTTACTCCCCAGATTGGTACTTC. Translated, it gives CASSYSPDWYF.